The source of this TCR beta chain is a study of regulatory T cells in long-lasting Graves disease. Whole-study results and caveats: Thyroid tissue was not sampled; only peripheral blood was. Accuracy might have suffered from few samples. Newly diagnosed disease favored TRBV20-1 and TRBJ2-1 over persistent disease.

For TCR beta, libraries came from iRepertoire HTBI primers and Arm-PCR of CDR3 regions. Using its own MiXCR run on the multiplex PCR reads, TCRdb lists one record per CDR3 protein. The sample carries 400,000 to 500,000 distinct CDR3 sequences, about 20% recorded once. This clonotype occurred many times. The antigen is not known. The CDR3 contains 13 residues. The V end was cut by 1 base, the J end by 5 bases, with 8 bases between. Germline CDR1 SNHLY, CDR2 FYNNEI. The time point denotes: persistent/refractory GD, antithyroid drugs over 5 years with positive TRAb. Making the TCR library involved RNA that had been extracted from PBMCs. Nine milliliters of peripheral blood were taken and placed in EDTA tubes.

The starting material was peripheral blood mononuclear cells (PBMCs), obtained when the disease was refractory, from a patient treated with antithyroid drugs. The sequence was obtained from a female donor with Graves disease. V and J are TRBV2 and TRBJ2-5, with TRBD1 as a possible D gene (5 bases). CDR3 in amino acids: CASSEGQLETQYF. CDR3 bases: TGTGCCAGCAGTGAAGGACAGCTGGAGACCCAGTACTTC.